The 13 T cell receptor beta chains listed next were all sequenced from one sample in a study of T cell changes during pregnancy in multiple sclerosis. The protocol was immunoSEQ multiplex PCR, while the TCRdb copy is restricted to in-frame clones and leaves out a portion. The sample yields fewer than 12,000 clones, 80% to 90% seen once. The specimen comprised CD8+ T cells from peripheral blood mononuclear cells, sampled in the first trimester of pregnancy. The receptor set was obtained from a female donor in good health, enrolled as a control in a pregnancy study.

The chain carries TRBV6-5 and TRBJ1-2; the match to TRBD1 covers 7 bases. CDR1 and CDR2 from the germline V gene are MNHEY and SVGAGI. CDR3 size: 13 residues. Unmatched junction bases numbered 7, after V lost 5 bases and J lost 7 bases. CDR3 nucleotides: TGTGCCAGCAGTCCGACAGGGCTTGGTGGCTACACCTTC. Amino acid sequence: CASSPTGLGGYTF.

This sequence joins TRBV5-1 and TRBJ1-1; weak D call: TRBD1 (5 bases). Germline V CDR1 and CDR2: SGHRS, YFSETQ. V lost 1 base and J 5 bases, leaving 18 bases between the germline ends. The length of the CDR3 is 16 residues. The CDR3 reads CASSLLVRAGGTEAFF. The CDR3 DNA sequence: TGCGCCAGCAGCTTGCTTGTCCGGGCGGGGGGGACTGAAGCTTTCTTT. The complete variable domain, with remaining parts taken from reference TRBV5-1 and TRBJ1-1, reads KAGVTQTPRYLIKTRGQQVTLSCSPISGHRSVSWYQQTPGQGLQFLFEYFSETQRNKGNFPGRFSGRQFSNSRSEMNVSTLELGDSALYLCASSLLVRAGGTEAFFGQGTRLTVV.

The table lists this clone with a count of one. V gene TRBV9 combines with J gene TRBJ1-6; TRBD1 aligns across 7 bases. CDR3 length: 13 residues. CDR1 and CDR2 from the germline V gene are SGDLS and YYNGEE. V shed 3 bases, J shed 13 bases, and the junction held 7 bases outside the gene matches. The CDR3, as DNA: TGTGCCAGCAGCGATCGACAGGGTGCCCCCCTCCACTTT. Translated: CASSDRQGAPLHF.

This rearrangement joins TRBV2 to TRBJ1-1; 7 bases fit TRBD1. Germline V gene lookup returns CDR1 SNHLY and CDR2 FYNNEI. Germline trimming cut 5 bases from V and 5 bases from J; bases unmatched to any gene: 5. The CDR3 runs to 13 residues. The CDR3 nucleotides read TGTGCCAGCAGTACCACAGGGGTTACTGAAGCTTTCTTT. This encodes CASSTTGVTEAFF.

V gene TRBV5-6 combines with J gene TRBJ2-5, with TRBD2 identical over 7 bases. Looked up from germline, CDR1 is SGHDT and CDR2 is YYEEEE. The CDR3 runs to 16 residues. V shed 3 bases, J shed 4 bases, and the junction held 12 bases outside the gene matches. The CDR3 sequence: CASSSSLAFYGETQYF. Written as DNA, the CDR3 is TGTGCCAGCAGCTCTTCACTAGCGTTCTACGGAGAGACCCAGTACTTC.

CDR3 protein: CASSYNGMAGNTEAFF. In DNA form, the CDR3 reads TGTGCCAGCAGTTACAACGGGATGGCCGGTAACACTGAAGCTTTCTTT. V and J are TRBV6-5 and TRBJ1-1; D gene ambiguous. Germline-derived CDR1 and CDR2 are MNHEY and SVGAGI. Trimming took 2 bases from V and 2 from J, leaving 15 bases between them. The CDR3 extends over 16 amino acids.

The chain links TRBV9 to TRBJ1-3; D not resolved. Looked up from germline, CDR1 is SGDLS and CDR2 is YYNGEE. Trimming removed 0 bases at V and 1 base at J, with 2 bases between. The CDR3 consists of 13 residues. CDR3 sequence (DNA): TGTGCCAGCAGCGTAGCGTCTGGAAACACCATATATTTT. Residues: CASSVASGNTIYF.

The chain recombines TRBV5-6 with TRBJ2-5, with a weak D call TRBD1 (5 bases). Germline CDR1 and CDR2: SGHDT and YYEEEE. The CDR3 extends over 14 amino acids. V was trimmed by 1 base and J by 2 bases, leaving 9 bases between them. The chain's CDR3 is CASSLWQGQETQYF. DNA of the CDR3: TGTGCCAGCAGCTTGTGGCAGGGTCAAGAGACCCAGTACTTC.

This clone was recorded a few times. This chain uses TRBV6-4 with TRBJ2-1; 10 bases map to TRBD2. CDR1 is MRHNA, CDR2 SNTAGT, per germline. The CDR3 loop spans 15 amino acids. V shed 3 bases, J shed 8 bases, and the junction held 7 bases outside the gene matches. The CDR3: CASSEEAGGRDEQFF. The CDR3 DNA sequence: TGTGCCAGCAGTGAGGAAGCGGGGGGGCGGGATGAGCAGTTCTTC.

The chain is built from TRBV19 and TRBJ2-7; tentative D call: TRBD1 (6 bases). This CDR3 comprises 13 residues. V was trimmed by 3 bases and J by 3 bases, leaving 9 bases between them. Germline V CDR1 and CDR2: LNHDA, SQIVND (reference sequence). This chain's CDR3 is CASSIRDNYEQYF. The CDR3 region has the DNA TGTGCCAGTAGTATCCGGGACAACTACGAGCAGTACTTC.

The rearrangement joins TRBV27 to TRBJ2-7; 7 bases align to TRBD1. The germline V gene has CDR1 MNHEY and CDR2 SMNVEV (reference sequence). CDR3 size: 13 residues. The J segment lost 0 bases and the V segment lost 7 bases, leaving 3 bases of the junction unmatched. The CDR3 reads CASTPGGSYEQYF. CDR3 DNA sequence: TGTGCCAGCACTCCAGGGGGCTCCTACGAGCAGTACTTC.

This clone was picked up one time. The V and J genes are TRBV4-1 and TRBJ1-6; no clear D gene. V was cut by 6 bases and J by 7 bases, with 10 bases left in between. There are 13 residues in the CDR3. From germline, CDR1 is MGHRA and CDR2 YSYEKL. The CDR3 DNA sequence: TGCGCCAGCAGACGTAGGCGGAATTCACCCCTCCACTTT. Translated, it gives CASRRRRNSPLHF.

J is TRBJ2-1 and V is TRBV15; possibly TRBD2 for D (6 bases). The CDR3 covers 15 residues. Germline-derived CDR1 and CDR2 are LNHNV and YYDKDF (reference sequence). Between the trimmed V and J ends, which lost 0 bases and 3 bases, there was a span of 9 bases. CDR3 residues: CATSRDTGDYNEQFF. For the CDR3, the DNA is TGTGCCACCAGCAGAGATACGGGGGACTACAATGAGCAGTTCTTC.